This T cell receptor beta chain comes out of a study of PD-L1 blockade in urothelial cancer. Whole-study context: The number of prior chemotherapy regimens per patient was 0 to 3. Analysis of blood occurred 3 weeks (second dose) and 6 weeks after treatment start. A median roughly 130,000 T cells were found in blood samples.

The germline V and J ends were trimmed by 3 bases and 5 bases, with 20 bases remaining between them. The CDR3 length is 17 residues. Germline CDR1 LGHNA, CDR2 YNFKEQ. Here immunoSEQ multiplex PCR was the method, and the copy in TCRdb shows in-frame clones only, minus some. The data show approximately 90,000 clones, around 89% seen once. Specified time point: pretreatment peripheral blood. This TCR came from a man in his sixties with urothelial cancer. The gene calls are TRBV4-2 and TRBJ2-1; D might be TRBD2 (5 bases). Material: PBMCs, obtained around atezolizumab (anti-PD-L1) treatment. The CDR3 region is CASSHGRLQRFDNEQFF. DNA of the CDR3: TGTGCCAGCAGCCATGGACGACTCCAGCGGTTTGACAATGAGCAGTTCTTC.